This is a list of T cell receptor beta chains from one sample in a study of shared clonotypes between healthy human individuals. Sequencing was performed with immunoSEQ multiplex PCR; in TCRdb, only in-frame clones are kept and a portion is missing. Among 2,100,000 or so clones listed, more than 90% were seen once. The sample consisted of naive CD4+ T cells sorted from blood. The receptors derive from a man younger than 35 in good health. Each CDR3 is given with its conserved first and last residue. The D gene is left open where the match is weak. A row's size may be missing; if present it is once, few, many or a size class.

d_call	clone_size	v_call	j_call	cdr3_nt	cdr3_aa
TRBD2	-	TRBV6-6	TRBJ2-3	TGTGCCAGCAGTTTAGGACTAGCGGGAATCACAGATACGCAGTATTTT	CASSLGLAGITDTQYF
-	few	TRBV7-3	TRBJ1-3	TGTGCCAGCGGTAACCCTGGAAACACCATATATTTT	CASGNPGNTIYF
TRBD1	-	TRBV30	TRBJ1-1	TGTGCCTGGAGTGCAGGGGGATCCACTGAAGCTTTCTTT	CAWSAGGSTEAFF
-	-	TRBV20-1	TRBJ2-5	TGCAGTGCCCCCCGCGGCGAGACCCAGTACTTC	CSAPRGETQYF
-	-	TRBV4-1	TRBJ1-4	TGCGCCAGCAGCCCAAAGAGGGACGGGACTTTCTCAGTGAAACTGTTTTTT	CASSPKRDGTFSVKLFF
TRBD2	-	TRBV11-3	TRBJ2-7	TGTGCCAGCAGCCCGACTAGCGGAGCCTACGAGCAGTACTTC	CASSPTSGAYEQYF
-	-	TRBV18	TRBJ2-7	TGTGCCAGCTCACCGCCCGACAGGACCGGATTTTACGAGCAGTACTTC	CASSPPDRTGFYEQYF
-	-	TRBV29-1	TRBJ2-3	TGCAGCGTTGAAGAGGGAAGTTCAGATACGCAGTATTTT	CSVEEGSSDTQYF
-	-	TRBV5-1	TRBJ2-5	TGCGCCAGCAGCTTGTGGGCCAGTCGGGAGACCCAGTACTTC	CASSLWASRETQYF
TRBD1	-	TRBV2	TRBJ1-4	TGTGCCAGCAGTGAAGGGTCGGCAGGGGGTTTGGAAAAACTGTTTTTT	CASSEGSAGGLEKLFF
-	-	TRBV18	TRBJ1-6	TGTGCCAGCTCACCAGGGGGCAATAATTCACCCCTCCACTTT	CASSPGGNNSPLHF
-	-	TRBV28	TRBJ2-7	TGTGCCAGCAGTTCCCCCACACTGGGATCTCACTACGAGCAGTACTTC	CASSSPTLGSHYEQYF
-	few	TRBV18	TRBJ1-6	TGTGCCAGCTCACCTGAGGGTTCACCCCTCCACTTT	CASSPEGSPLHF
-	-	TRBV10-1	TRBJ2-7	TGCGCCAGCAGTGAGGGCAGGGTCGAGCAGTACTTC	CASSEGRVEQYF
-	-	TRBV30	TRBJ1-2	TGTGCCTGGAGTGTAAATTGGGGGACCGGCTACACCTTC	CAWSVNWGTGYTF
-	-	TRBV5-1	TRBJ2-1	TGCGCCAGCACTGAGTCTCAGGGAGATGAGCAGTTCTTC	CASTESQGDEQFF
TRBD2	-	TRBV4-3	TRBJ2-5	TGCGCCAGCAGCCAAGCGGGCGGGAGGGGATCGGAGACCCAGTACTTC	CASSQAGGRGSETQYF
-	-	TRBV5-1	TRBJ1-2	TGCGCCAGCAGCTTGTCTGGAGGGCTTAGCTATGGCTACACCTTC	CASSLSGGLSYGYTF